This TCR beta chain was sequenced for a study of CD8+ T cells in alopecia areata. Sequencing templates came from extracted RNA that was reverse transcribed into cDNA. Only in-frame clones appear in the TCRdb table, and some are missing; sequencing was by immunoSEQ multiplex PCR. The sample has 110,000 or so clones, 56% seen once. Treatment here: oral pan-JAK inhibitor, 5-10 mg twice daily. Germline assignment: CDR1 SGHAT and CDR2 FQNNGV. CDR3 length: 13 amino acids. Trimming took off 2 bases at V and 0 bases at J, with 4 bases between the two ends. This specimen consisted of CD4+ T cells sorted from blood, obtained at week 24, from a patient treated with tofacitinib. This chain links TRBV11-2 with TRBJ2-5; D gene uncertain. The sequence was obtained from a human donor with alopecia areata. The CDR3 region has the DNA TGTGCCAGCAGCTTATCAGACCAAGAGACCCAGTACTTC. Its protein is CASSLSDQETQYF.